A single sample is the source of the 20 T cell receptor beta chains below, sequenced in a study of Ad26.COV2.S vaccination and SARS-CoV-2 variants. TCRdb's table, derived via immunoSEQ multiplex PCR, lists solely in-frame clones and lacks some. The data hold 500,000 or so clones, with around 88% observed a single time. Indicated treatment: roughly 20 received Ad26.COV2.S at low or high dose, single or two shots; roughly five received placebo; per-sample allocation not given. Specimen acquisition occurred on day 63 following the initial vaccine or placebo injection. This material consisted of peripheral blood, taken in a trial of Ad26.COV2.S vaccine versus placebo. Receptors were obtained from a person between 18 and 59 years old who received the Ad26.COV2.S COVID-19 vaccine or a placebo.

This clone was seen just once. This sequence joins TRBV27 and TRBJ2-7, with D possibly matching TRBD1 (7 bases). This CDR3 contains 17 residues. Trimming stripped 0 bases from V and 9 bases from J, with 24 bases between. Germline loops: CDR1 MNHEY, CDR2 SMNVEV (reference sequence). CDR3 bases: TGTGCCAGCAGTTTATCAGGGGGCGCTTCCCGCAGGGGAGGGCAGTACTTC. It translates to CASSLSGGASRRGGQYF.

This clone has more than one count but fewer than ten. The chain uses TRBV19 and TRBJ1-2; the match to TRBD1 covers 7 bases. CDR1 is LNHDA and CDR2 is SQIVND in the germline V gene (reference sequence). The CDR3 consists of 13 residues. V trimming: 3 bases; J trimming: 6 bases; junction bases outside the gene matches: 4. The CDR3 region is CASSIYQGDGYTF. Here the CDR3 DNA reads TGTGCCAGTAGTATCTACCAGGGGGATGGCTACACCTTC.

The V and J genes are TRBV6-5 and TRBJ2-5, with a weak D call TRBD1 (6 bases). From germline, CDR1 is MNHEY and CDR2 SVGAGI. The CDR3 spans 14 residues. V was clipped by 0 bases and J by 5 bases, with 10 bases between them. The CDR3 DNA sequence: TGTGCCAGCAGTTACTCCAGGGGCAGCGAGACCCAGTACTTC. This codes for CASSYSRGSETQYF.

About this clone: The identical CDR3 is also encoded by other nucleotide sequences in the sample. The genes are TRBV18 and TRBJ2-5; D not resolved. From germline, CDR1 is KGHSH and CDR2 LQKENI. The CDR3 spans 12 residues. The V and J ends lost 3 bases and 4 bases respectively, with 6 bases between them. The CDR3 nucleotides read TGTGCCAGCTCACCTTTGGGAGAGACCCAGTACTTC. Amino acids: CASSPLGETQYF. The variable domain in full, completed from reference TRBV18 and TRBJ2-5, reads NAGVMQNPRHLVRRRGQEARLRCSPMKGHSHVYWYRQLPEEGLKFMVYLQKENIIDESGMPKERFSAEFPKEGPSILRIQQVVRGDSAAYFCASSPLGETQYFGPGTRLLVL.

The rearrangement uses TRBV27 and TRBJ1-2; D not resolved. The length of the CDR3 is 14 residues. Germline CDR1 MNHEY, CDR2 SMNVEV (reference sequence). V was shortened by 2 bases and J by 2 bases, with 9 bases between the two germline ends. The CDR3 reads CASSLKGINYGYTF. DNA for the CDR3: TGTGCCAGCAGTTTAAAGGGCATAAACTATGGCTACACCTTC.

This clone has just one count. V is TRBV29-1 and J is TRBJ1-2; D not resolved. CDR1 is SQVTM, CDR2 ANQGSEA, per germline. Trimming removed 5 bases at V and 12 bases at J, with 19 bases between. The CDR3 is 12 amino acids. Here the CDR3 reads CSVKLESVRNTF. The CDR3 DNA is TGCAGCGTTAAATTGGAATCGGTCCGTAACACCTTC.

CDR3 in amino acids: CASSRGGGTEAFF. The CDR3 DNA follows: TGTGCCAGCAGTCGAGGGGGGGGTACTGAAGCTTTCTTT. This chain connects TRBV27 to TRBJ1-1, with D possibly matching TRBD1 (6 bases). Germline CDR1 reads MNHEY; CDR2 reads SMNVEV (reference sequence). This CDR3 has 13 residues. The ends were cut back, 5 bases at V and 5 bases at J, with 12 bases in the middle.

This clone occurred once. J is TRBJ1-2 and V is TRBV10-2; D unclear. Looked up from germline, CDR1 is WSHSY and CDR2 is SAAADI. The CDR3 loop spans 14 amino acids. V shed 4 bases and J shed 8 bases, with 17 bases lying between them. The CDR3 DNA reads TGCGCCAGCAGTGGGGGAGGGATCGGCGGCGGCTACACCTTC. It is translated as CASSGGGIGGGYTF.

The chain has TRBV3-1 (or the pseudogene TRBV3-2) and TRBJ1-2, with TRBD1 matching 11 bases. The CDR3 is 15 residues long. Germline trimming cut 1 base from V and 7 bases from J; bases unmatched to any gene: 5. Per the germline V gene, CDR1 is LGHDT and CDR2 is YNNKEL (reference sequence). The CDR3 nucleotides read TGTGCCAGCAGCCAAGGGGGACAGGGGGTCGGTGGCTACACCTTC. Translated: CASSQGGQGVGGYTF.

The chain couples TRBV28 to TRBJ2-1; D gene uncertain. Germline assignment: CDR1 MDHEN and CDR2 SYDVKM. V was cut by 1 base and J by 5 bases, with 3 bases left in between. CDR3 length: 12 amino acids. The DNA of the CDR3 is TGTGCCAGCAGTTTATATGACAATGAGCAGTTCTTC. Translated, it gives CASSLYDNEQFF.

The CDR3 sequence is CASSIAGGFSEAFF. CDR3 sequence (DNA): TGTGCCAGTAGTATAGCAGGGGGCTTTTCTGAAGCTTTCTTT. The chain joins TRBV19 to TRBJ1-1; 8 bases fit TRBD1. Germline trimming cut 1 base from V and 6 bases from J; bases unmatched to any gene: 4. Germline V gives CDR1 LNHDA, CDR2 SQIVND (reference sequence). This CDR3 is 14 amino acids long. The variable domain in full, completed from reference TRBV19 and TRBJ1-1, reads DGGITQSPKYLFRKEGQNVTLSCEQNLNHDAMYWYRQDPGQGLRLIYYSQIVNDFQKGDIAEGYSVSREKKESFPLTVTSAQKNPTAFYLCASSIAGGFSEAFFGQGTRLTVV.

The J gene is TRBJ2-1, the V gene TRBV11-1, with 10 positions matching TRBD2. Germline assignment: CDR1 SGHAT and CDR2 FQDESV (reference sequence). The J segment lost 7 bases and the V segment lost 0 bases, leaving 6 bases of the junction unmatched. This CDR3 spans 16 amino acids. CDR3 sequence reads: CASSLAGLAGVNEQFF. CDR3 DNA sequence: TGTGCCAGCAGCTTAGCGGGTCTAGCGGGAGTGAATGAGCAGTTCTTC.

The rearrangement joins TRBV6-6 to TRBJ2-1, with 8 bases lining up with TRBD2. Germline V CDR1 and CDR2: MNHNY, SVGAGI (reference sequence). The CDR3 loop spans 17 amino acids. Trimming at V came to 5 bases and at J to 0 bases, leaving 9 bases not matched to a gene. CDR3 in DNA: TGTGCCAGCAGTCCGTTAGGACTAGCTAGCTCCTACAATGAGCAGTTCTTC. Protein: CASSPLGLASSYNEQFF.

This clone was recorded once. This chain links TRBV28 with TRBJ2-3; D gene ambiguous. The CDR3 is made up of 12 amino acids. V was clipped by 5 bases and J by 4 bases, with 7 bases between them. CDR1 and CDR2 (germline): MDHEN, SYDVKM. The CDR3 nucleotides are TGTGCCAGCAGTCGTATTGCAGATACGCAGTATTTT. Its protein product is CASSRIADTQYF.

This chain connects TRBV5-4 to TRBJ1-2; D is uncertain. Germline V CDR1 and CDR2: SGHNT, YYREEE (reference sequence). The CDR3 has 14 amino acids. Between the trimmed V and J ends, which lost 1 base and 4 bases, there was a span of 11 bases. The CDR3: CASSLKQSGYGYTF. As DNA, the CDR3 is TGTGCCAGCAGCTTGAAACAGTCCGGCTATGGCTACACCTTC.

This clone has just one count. J is TRBJ2-2 and V is TRBV11-3, with D perhaps TRBD1 or TRBD2 (5 bases each). This CDR3 is built from 12 residues. Germline V CDR1 and CDR2: SGHNT, YENEEA. V was pared by 5 bases and J by 5 bases, with 6 bases between. CDR3 DNA sequence: TGTGCCAGCAGCGGGGGAACCGGGGAGCTGTTTTTT. Residues: CASSGGTGELFF.

The rearrangement uses TRBV9 and TRBJ2-1; no reliable D call. Trimming shortened V by 6 bases and J by 0 bases, and 13 bases separated the two germline ends. Per the germline V gene, CDR1 is SGDLS and CDR2 is YYNGEE. This CDR3 is 15 amino acids long. Here the CDR3 reads CASNPGQSSYNEQFF. CDR3 DNA sequence: TGTGCCAGCAATCCTGGGCAGAGCTCCTACAATGAGCAGTTCTTC.

The V call is TRBV30, the J call TRBJ1-6; D unclear. The germline V gene has CDR1 GTSNPN and CDR2 SVGIG (reference sequence). The CDR3 totals 14 residues. V lost 4 bases and J lost 6, with 13 bases in between. This CDR3 is CAWIRRWTNSPLHF. The CDR3 DNA is TGTGCCTGGATACGACGGTGGACTAATTCACCCCTCCACTTT.

The chain has TRBV28 and TRBJ1-5; the match to TRBD1 covers 7 bases. The V gene end was trimmed by 1 base and the J gene end by 7 bases; junction bases not matched to a gene: 7. There are 15 residues in the CDR3. In germline, CDR1 is MDHEN, CDR2 SYDVKM. The CDR3 bases are TGTGCCAGCAGTTTATTTTTAGGGGGCGGGCAGCCCCAGCATTTT. Protein sequence: CASSLFLGGGQPQHF.

The CDR3 sequence: CASTLRETQYF. As DNA, the CDR3 is TGTGCCAGCACCCTAAGAGAGACCCAGTACTTC. This chain connects TRBV25-1 to TRBJ2-5; D is unresolved. Germline V lookup: CDR1 MGHDK, CDR2 SYGVNS. The CDR3 is 11 amino acids. Trimming left V 7 bases short and J 4 bases short, with 7 bases between.